A selection of T cell receptor beta chains follows, all from one sample in a study of beta chain features in type 1 diabetes. Assay used: immunoSEQ multiplex PCR; TCRdb lists only in-frame clones, some missing. The profile shows a few hundred thousand clones, roughly 21% of them singletons. The specimen sequenced was naive CD4+ T cells from blood. The receptors were sampled from a woman aged 40 to 50 with type 1 diabetes. Both conserved end residues are trimmed from each CDR3. Each record gives: V gene, clone size, CDR3 length, J gene, CDR3 protein. Only part of the rows carry a size: once, few, many, or a class if the clone is expanded.

TRBV5-1	.	12	TRBJ2-2	ASSLAGFAGELF
TRBV7-9	.	12	TRBJ2-3	ASSTRGGGDTQY
TRBV10-3	.	10	TRBJ2-2	AIRGFDGELF
TRBV15	.	11	TRBJ1-1	ATSRGERTEAF
TRBV4-2	.	12	TRBJ1-1	ASSQDAEVAEAF
TRBV29-1	.	12	TRBJ2-3	SVEMGRGTDTQY
TRBV2	few	10	TRBJ2-7	ASRRGTSEQY
TRBV5-4	.	12	TRBJ2-7	ASSLSGTAGEQY
TRBV11-1	.	13	TRBJ1-5	ASSLTGGEAQPQH
TRBV30	few	11	TRBJ2-7	AWSPTGGVEQY
TRBV4-3	few	15	TRBJ2-3	ASSELLAGASTDTQY
TRBV28	.	10	TRBJ2-7	ASGQGTYEQY